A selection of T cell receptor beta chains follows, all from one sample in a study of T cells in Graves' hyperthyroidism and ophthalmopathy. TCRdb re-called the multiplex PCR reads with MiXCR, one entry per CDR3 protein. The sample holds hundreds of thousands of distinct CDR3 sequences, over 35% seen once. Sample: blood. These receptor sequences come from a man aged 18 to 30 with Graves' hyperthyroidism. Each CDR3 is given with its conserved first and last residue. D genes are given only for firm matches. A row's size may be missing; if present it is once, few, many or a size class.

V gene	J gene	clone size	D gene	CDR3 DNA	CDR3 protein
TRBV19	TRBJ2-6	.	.	TGTGCCAGTAGTATCGGGACGGAGAACACTGAAGCTTTC	CASSIGTENTEAF
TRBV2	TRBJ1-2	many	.	TGTGCCAGCAGTGAAACAGGAGGCTACACCTTC	CASSETGGYTF
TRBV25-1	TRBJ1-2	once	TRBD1	TGTGCCAGCAGTGAAAGGAATGCGACAGGGGATGGCTACACCTTC	CASSERNATGDGYTF
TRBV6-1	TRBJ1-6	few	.	TGTGCCAGCAGTTCGCAGGGTCTCTCCTATAATTCACCCCTCCACTTT	CASSSQGLSYNSPLHF
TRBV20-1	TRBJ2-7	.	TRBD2	TGCAGTGCTAGAGATCCCAGCGGGGCTTTGGACGAGCAGTACTTC	CSARDPSGALDEQYF
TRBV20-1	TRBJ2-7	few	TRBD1	TGCAGTGCTATTAAACAGGGGTTTCAAAACGAGCAGTACTTC	CSAIKQGFQNEQYF
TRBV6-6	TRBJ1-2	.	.	TGTGCCAGCAGCTATGATGACTATGGCTACACCTTC	CASSYDDYGYTF
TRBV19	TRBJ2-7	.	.	TGTGCCAGTAGTATTAATTTAGGATACGAGCAGTACTTC	CASSINLGYEQYF
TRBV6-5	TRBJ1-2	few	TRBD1	TGTGCCAGCAGTACCACAGGGGGCTTCGATGGCTACACCTTC	CASSTTGGFDGYTF
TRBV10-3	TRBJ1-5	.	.	TGTGCCGGCAGTGGTAGGGTGAACCAGCCCCATCATTTT	CAGSGRVNQPHHF
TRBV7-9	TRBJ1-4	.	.	TGTGCCAGCAGCTTCGGGAAGAAGAATGAAAAACTGTTTTTT	CASSFGKKNEKLFF
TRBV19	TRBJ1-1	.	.	TGTGCCAATAGTCCGGGGTTCGGGTCACCCATGAACACTGAAGCTTTCTTT	CANSPGFGSPMNTEAFF
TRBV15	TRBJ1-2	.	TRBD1	TGTGCCAGCAGCAGACAGGGGGACGCCTATGGCTACACCTTC	CASSRQGDAYGYTF
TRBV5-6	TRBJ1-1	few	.	TGTGCCAGCTTTTTAAGGGGGGGCCGGACTGAAGCTTTCTTT	CASFLRGGRTEAFF
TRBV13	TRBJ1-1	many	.	TGTGCCAGCAGCTTAACGGAAGGCTTGAACACTGAAGCTTTCTTT	CASSLTEGLNTEAFF
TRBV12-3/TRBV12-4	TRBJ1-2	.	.	TGTGCCAGCAGTCGGTCTACAGGCTACACCTTC	CASSRSTGYTF
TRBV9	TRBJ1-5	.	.	TGTGCCAGCAGCGTCGATTATAGCAATCAGCCCCAGCATTTT	CASSVDYSNQPQHF
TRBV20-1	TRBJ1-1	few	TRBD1	TGCAGTGCTAGAGATCTAACAGGGGGCTTCACTGAAGCTTTCTTT	CSARDLTGGFTEAFF
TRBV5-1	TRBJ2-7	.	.	TGCGCCAGCAGCCCCGCCCTTGGAAGGTACGAGCAGTACTTC	CASSPALGRYEQYF
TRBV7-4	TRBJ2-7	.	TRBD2	TGTGCCAGCCCTCGAGAGGGAGGGGCCGTCTACTCCGAGCAGTACTTC	CASPREGGAVYSEQYF
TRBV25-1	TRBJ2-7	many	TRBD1	TGTGCCAGCAGCACGACAGGGCCCTACGAGCAGTACTTC	CASSTTGPYEQYF
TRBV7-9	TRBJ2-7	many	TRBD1	TGTGCCAGCAGCCTAACCGGGACAGGGTGGTACGAGCAGTACTTC	CASSLTGTGWYEQYF
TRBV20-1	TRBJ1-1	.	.	TGCAGTGCTGACCGAGGGGGGGTCACTGAAGCTTTCTTT	CSADRGGVTEAFF
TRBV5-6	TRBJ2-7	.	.	TGTGCCAGCAGCTTGCCCTGGGACGTAAACGAGCAGTACTTC	CASSLPWDVNEQYF
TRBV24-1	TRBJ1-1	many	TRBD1	TGTGCCACCAGTGAGGACAGGGTCCTGAACACTGAAGCTTTCTTT	CATSEDRVLNTEAFF
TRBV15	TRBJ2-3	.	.	TGTGCCACCAGCAGAGAGAGGACTATCACAGATACGCAGTATTTT	CATSRERTITDTQYF
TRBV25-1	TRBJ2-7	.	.	TGTGCCAGCAGTCTAAGTCCAAGGTACTACGAGCAGTACTTC	CASSLSPRYYEQYF
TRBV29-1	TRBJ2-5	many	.	TGCAGCGTCGTTAGAGGGGAGACCCAGTACTTC	CSVVRGETQYF
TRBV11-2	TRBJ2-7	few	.	TGTGCCAGCAGCCGCGCGGGGAGGACGCAACCCTACGAGCAGTACTTC	CASSRAGRTQPYEQYF
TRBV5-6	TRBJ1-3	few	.	TGTGCCAGCAGCTTGGGGGCAGTACACTCTGGAAACACCATATATTTT	CASSLGAVHSGNTIYF
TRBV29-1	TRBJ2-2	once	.	TGCAGCGTCCGAAAGGCTGGAGGGGAGCTGTTTTTT	CSVRKAGGELFF
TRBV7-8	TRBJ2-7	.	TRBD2	TGTGCCAGCAGGCGGCCTGTGACTATCGGGAGGGCCGTTGCCTACGAGCAGTACTTC	CASRRPVTIGRAVAYEQYF
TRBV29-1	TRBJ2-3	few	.	TGCAGCGTTGAAGGCAGCGCAGATACGCAGTATTTT	CSVEGSADTQYF
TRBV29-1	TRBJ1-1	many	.	TGCAGCGTTGTGACAACCATGAACACTGAAGCTTTCTTT	CSVVTTMNTEAFF
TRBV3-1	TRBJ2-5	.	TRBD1	TGTGCCAGCAGGGACAGGGACAGGGTCAAAGAGACCCAGTACTTC	CASRDRDRVKETQYF
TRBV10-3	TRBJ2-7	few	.	TGTGCCATCAGTGAGTCCGGGGCGGTCGAGCAGTACTTC	CAISESGAVEQYF
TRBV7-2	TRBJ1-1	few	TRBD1	TGTGCCAGCAGCTTAGAGATCGACTCCACTTCAGGGGGAGCTTTCTTT	CASSLEIDSTSGGAFF
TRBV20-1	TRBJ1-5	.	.	TGCAGTGCTAGAGTAGGACTCAATCAGCCCCAGCATTTT	CSARVGLNQPQHF
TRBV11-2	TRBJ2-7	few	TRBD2	TGTGCCAGCAGCCTCAGACTAGCGGGAGGGACCTACGAGCAGTACTTC	CASSLRLAGGTYEQYF
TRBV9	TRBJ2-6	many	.	TGTGCCAGCAGCCATGAGCAGTTGAACTCTGGGGCCAACGTCCTGACTTTC	CASSHEQLNSGANVLTF
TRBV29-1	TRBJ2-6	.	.	TGCAGCGTTCCCCAGGGGGCCAACGTCCTGACTTTC	CSVPQGANVLTF
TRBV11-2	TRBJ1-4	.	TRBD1	TGTGCCAGCAGTTCCGGGACAGGGTGGGGGAGTGAAAAACTGTTTTTT	CASSSGTGWGSEKLFF
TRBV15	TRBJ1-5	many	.	TGTGCCACCAGCAAGGGGGGCCTCGATCAGCCCCAGCATTTT	CATSKGGLDQPQHF